This TCR beta chain comes out of a study of blood T cell repertoires in COVID-19 (dated by TCRdb to the early 2020s). Describing the broader study: Samples covering the acute and convalescent phases of COVID-19 were provided by collaborators in the United States, Italy and Spain. The material from the prospective study consisted of cDNA or gDNA derived from T cells, B-cell-depleted T cells, or PBMCs. Deeply sampled blood TCRbeta repertoires from subjects exposed to, actively infected with, or recovered from COVID-19 were included in the dataset. The repertoires were released in a freely available public database intended as a resource for research on the immune response to SARS-CoV-2. Samples came from the ongoing ImmuneRACE study (first 160 participants) plus 1,254 subjects from 6 global collaborators. The sample metadata nearly always contained a de-identified subject ID, COVID-19 status, age in years and sex. Where available, HLA class I and class II types were taken from metadata supplied by the sample provider and were not determined by assay-based typing.

A distance of 19 bases separates the germline ends of V and J, which lose 3 bases and 7 bases respectively. CDR1 and CDR2 are read off the germline V gene as SGHRS and YFSETQ. From the cysteine through the phenylalanine, the CDR3 covers 15 amino acids. The entry retains the CDR3 DNA only, 45 bases that are in frame from base 1. General conclusions and limits of the study: Clinical and demographic metadata were provided uncurated, with the amount varying by source and participant.

On this clone itself: This receptor's antigen is unknown. Qualities for individual bases were not recorded, and no much larger clone is one base off.

Collaborating institutions collected whole blood in K2EDTA tubes following their own protocols. For TCRbeta analysis, collaborators shipped samples as frozen whole blood, isolated PBMCs, or DNA extracted from either of those sample types. TCRbeta CDR3 regions were amplified from genomic DNA using the immunoSEQ Assay, a bias-controlled multiplex PCR. For the original study's pipeline: Within the assay, amplification of reference gene primers was used to estimate how many nucleated cells each sample contained. To quantify the absolute abundance of each unique TCRbeta CDR3 rearrangement, sequence reads were collapsed and filtered. Productive Simpson clonality was computed per sample as the square root of Simpson's diversity index over productive rearrangements. Held by TCRdb, this immuneACCESS table contains in-frame sequences only and omits some clones. Under half of the omission traces to an unresolved V gene where checked; the cause of the rest is unknown. V, J and clone size reflect that table, while D and trimming were determined from the DNA. The sample has 150,000 to 170,000 clones on record, around 74% of them singletons. The ten most abundant clones make up approximately 3.7% of the sample.

Sequencing input: peripheral blood. The origin of this receptor is a woman older than 75 with acute or convalescent COVID-19. Recombination joined TRBV5-1 with TRBJ1-1, with the D segment identity uncertain. The CDR3 protein is CASSSLWEGRSEAFF. The DNA sequence is given as TGCGCCAGCAGCTCTCTGTGGGAGGGTAGGAGTGAAGCTTTCTTT.